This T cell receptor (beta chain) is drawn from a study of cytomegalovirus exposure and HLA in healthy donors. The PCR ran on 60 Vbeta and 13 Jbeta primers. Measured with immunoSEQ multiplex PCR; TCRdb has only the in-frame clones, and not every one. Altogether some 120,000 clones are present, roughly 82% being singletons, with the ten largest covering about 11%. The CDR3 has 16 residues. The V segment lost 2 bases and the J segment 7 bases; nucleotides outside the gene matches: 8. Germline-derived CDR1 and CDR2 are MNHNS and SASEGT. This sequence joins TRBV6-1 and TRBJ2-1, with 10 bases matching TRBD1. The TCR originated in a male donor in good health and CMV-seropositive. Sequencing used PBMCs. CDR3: CASSEFAGTGVNEQFF. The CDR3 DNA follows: TGTGCCAGCAGTGAATTCGCCGGGACAGGGGTTAATGAGCAGTTCTTC.